This T cell receptor beta chain stems from a study of blood T cell repertoires in COVID-19. Looking at the study overall: Spain, Italy and the United States supplied samples that represented acute and convalescent COVID-19.

Trimming at V came to 5 bases and at J to 4 bases, leaving 4 bases not matched to a gene. CDR3 size: 14 residues. The germline V gene encodes CDR1 MNHEY and CDR2 SVGEGT. Using immunoSEQ multiplex PCR, the repertoire was profiled, and TCRdb retains in-frame clones only, with some absent. The sample includes tens of thousands of clones, 90% of them seen just once. The source material was peripheral blood. The origin of this receptor is a man aged 35 to 55 with acute or convalescent COVID-19. This chain connects TRBV6-2 or TRBV6-3 to TRBJ1-5, with TRBD1 matching 8 bases. The CDR3 DNA follows: TGTGCCAGCAGTACTCGGACAGGGAATCAGCCCCAGCATTTT. This sequence encodes CASSTRTGNQPQHF.